The present entry profiles one TCR beta chain with its context. Its specificity is not known. This entry belongs to a study of persistence of HIV-infected CD4 T cells. Background on the study: Up to about 200 mL blood was drawn at multiple time points; a couple of donors had single-time leukapheresis.

The CDR3 has 14 amino acids. V was clipped by 6 bases and J by 2 bases, with 11 bases between them. CDR1 is MNHEY and CDR2 is SMNVEV in the germline V gene (reference sequence). The immunoSEQ assay was version 4, run in survey mode. Sequencing used immunoSEQ multiplex PCR; TCRdb keeps in-frame clones, though not all of them. The data hold 35,000 to 50,000 clones, with 91% observed a single time. Anti-CD3/anti-CD28 beads served as a nonspecific positive control stimulus. Sorting selected CD4+ T cells upregulating both CD40 ligand and CD69. Inclusion required CMV-positive serology and CD4+ counts above 400 cells/uL. CD8+ T cells were removed from PBMCs prior to stimulation.

The chain has TRBV27 and TRBJ1-3; D gene ambiguous. The receptor's source is an adult man with HIV who was CMV-seropositive. Sequences were derived from CD4+ T cells sorted from PBMCs after roughly 17-hour stimulation, sampled from a patient who received antiretroviral therapy. Written as DNA, the CDR3 is TGTGCCAGCAGCCGTCCCATCACTGGAAACACCATATATTTT. Translated, it gives CASSRPITGNTIYF.